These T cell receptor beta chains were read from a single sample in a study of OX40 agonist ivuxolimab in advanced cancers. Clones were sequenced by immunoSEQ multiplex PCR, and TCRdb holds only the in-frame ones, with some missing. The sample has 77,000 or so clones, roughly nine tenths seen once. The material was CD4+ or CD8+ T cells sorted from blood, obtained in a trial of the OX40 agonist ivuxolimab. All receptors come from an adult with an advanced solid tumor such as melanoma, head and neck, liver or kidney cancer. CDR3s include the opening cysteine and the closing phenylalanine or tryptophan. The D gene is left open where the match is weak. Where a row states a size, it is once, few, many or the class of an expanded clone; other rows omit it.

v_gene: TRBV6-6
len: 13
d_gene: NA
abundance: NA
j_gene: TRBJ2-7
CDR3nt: TGTGCCAGCAGTGCCAGACAGAGGTACGAGCAGTACTTC
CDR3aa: CASSARQRYEQYF

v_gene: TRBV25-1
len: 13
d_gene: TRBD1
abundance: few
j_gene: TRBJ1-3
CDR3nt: TGTGCCAGCAGGTACAGGGGTGGAAACACCATATATTTT
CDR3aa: CASRYRGGNTIYF

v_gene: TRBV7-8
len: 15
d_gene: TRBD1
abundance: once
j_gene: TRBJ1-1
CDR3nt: TGTGCCAGCAGCAGGGGACAGGGGTCCAACACTGAAGCTTTCTTT
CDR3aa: CASSRGQGSNTEAFF

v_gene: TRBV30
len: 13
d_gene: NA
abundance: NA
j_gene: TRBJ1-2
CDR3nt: TGTGCCTGGAGGGACGCCGGGGGTGATGGCTACACCTTC
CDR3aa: CAWRDAGGDGYTF

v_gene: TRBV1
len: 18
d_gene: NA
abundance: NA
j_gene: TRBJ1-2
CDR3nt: TGCACCAGCAGCCAAGATCGGACAGGGGCCGTTGTGTACTATGGCTACACCTTC
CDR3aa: CTSSQDRTGAVVYYGYTF

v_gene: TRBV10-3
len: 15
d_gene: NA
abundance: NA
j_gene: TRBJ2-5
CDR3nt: TGTGCCATCAGTGAGTCCCGTCGGACCCAAGAGACCCAGTACTTC
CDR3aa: CAISESRRTQETQYF

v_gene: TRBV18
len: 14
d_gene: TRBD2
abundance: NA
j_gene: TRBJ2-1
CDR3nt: TGTGCCAGCTCAACCGGGACTATCTACAATGAGCAGTTCTTC
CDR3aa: CASSTGTIYNEQFF

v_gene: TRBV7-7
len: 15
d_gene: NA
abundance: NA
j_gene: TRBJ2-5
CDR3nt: TGTGCCAGCAGCTTAGGCCCGGGACTCCAAGAGACCCAGTACTTC
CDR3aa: CASSLGPGLQETQYF

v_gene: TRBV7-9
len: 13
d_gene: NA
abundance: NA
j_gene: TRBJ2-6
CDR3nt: TGTGCCAGCAGCTTTGCTGGGGCCAACGTCCTGACTTTC
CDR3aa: CASSFAGANVLTF

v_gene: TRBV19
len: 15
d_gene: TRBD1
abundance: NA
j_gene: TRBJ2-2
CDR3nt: TGTGCCAGTAGTACCCGACAGGGTGGGACCGGGGAGCTGTTTTTT
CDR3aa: CASSTRQGGTGELFF

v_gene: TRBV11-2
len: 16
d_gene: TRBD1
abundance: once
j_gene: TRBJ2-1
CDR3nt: TGTGCCAGCAGCTTACGGAGGACAGGGGGCCTGAATGAGCAGTTCTTC
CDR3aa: CASSLRRTGGLNEQFF

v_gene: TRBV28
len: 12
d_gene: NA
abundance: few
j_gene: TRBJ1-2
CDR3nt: TGTGCCAGCAGTTTCAGTAGGGGGGGCTACACCTTC
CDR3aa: CASSFSRGGYTF

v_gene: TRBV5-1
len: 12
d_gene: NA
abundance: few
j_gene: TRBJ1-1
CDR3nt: TGCGCCAGCAGCTTGGGTGGACCTGAAGCTTTCTTT
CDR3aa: CASSLGGPEAFF

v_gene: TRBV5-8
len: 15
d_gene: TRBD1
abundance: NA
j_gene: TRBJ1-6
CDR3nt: TGTGCCAGCAGCGTTGGGACAGGCTATAATTCACCCCTCCACTTT
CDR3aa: CASSVGTGYNSPLHF

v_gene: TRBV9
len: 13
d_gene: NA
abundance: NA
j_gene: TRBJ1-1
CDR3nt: TGTGCCAGCAGCGGAGCCCCCTCCACTGAAGCTTTCTTT
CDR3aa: CASSGAPSTEAFF

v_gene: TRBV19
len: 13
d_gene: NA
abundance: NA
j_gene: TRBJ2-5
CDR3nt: TGTGCCAGTAGTTCCTCCATACAAGAGACCCAGTACTTC
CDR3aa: CASSSSIQETQYF

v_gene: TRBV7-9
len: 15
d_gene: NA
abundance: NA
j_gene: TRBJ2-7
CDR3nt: TGTGCCAGCAGCTCCTTTGGGGACACTACCTACGAGCAGTACTTC
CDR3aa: CASSSFGDTTYEQYF

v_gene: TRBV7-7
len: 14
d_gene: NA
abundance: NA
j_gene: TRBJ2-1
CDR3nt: TGTGCCAGCAGCTCCTCCCCCGGGTCCAATGAGCAGTTCTTC
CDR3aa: CASSSSPGSNEQFF

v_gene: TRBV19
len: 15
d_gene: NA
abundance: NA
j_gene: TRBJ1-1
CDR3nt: TGTGCCAGTAGTATACCGGGAGTTGGCAACACTGAAGCTTTCTTT
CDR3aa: CASSIPGVGNTEAFF

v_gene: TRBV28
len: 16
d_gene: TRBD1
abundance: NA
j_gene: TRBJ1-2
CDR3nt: TGTGCCAGCAGTTTAGGGGCCCCAGGGGGCCAGGGTGGCTACACCTTC
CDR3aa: CASSLGAPGGQGGYTF

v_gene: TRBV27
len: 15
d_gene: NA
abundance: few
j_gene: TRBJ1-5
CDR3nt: TGTGCCAGCAGTCCCTCTTTGTTAGGCAATCAGCCCCAGCATTTT
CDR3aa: CASSPSLLGNQPQHF

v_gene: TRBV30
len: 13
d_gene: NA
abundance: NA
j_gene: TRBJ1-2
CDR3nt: TGTGCCTGGAGCAAGGGAGGTAGGAGTGGCTACACCTTC
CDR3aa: CAWSKGGRSGYTF

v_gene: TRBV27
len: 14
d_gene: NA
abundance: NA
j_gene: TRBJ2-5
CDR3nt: TGTGCCAGCAGTCCCCTCGGGGGGCGGGAGACCCAGTACTTC
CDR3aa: CASSPLGGRETQYF

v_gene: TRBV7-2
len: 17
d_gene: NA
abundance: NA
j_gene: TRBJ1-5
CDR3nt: TGTGCCAGCAGTTACTCTGGGGCAGGGGCGGCGAATCAGCCCCAGCATTTT
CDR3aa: CASSYSGAGAANQPQHF

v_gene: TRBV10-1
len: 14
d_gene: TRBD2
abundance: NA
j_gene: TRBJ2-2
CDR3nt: TGCGCCAGCGCTAGCGGGAGTGACACCGGGGAGCTGTTTTTT
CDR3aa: CASASGSDTGELFF

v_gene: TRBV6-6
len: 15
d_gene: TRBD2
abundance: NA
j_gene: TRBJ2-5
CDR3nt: TGTGCCAGCAGTTACTCTAGCGGGGTGGCAGAGTCCCAGTACTTC
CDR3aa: CASSYSSGVAESQYF

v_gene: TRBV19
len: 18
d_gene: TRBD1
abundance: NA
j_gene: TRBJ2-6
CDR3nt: TGTGCCAGTAGTATCGACGGACAGGGGGCGACCGGGGCCAACGTCCTGACTTTC
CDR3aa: CASSIDGQGATGANVLTF

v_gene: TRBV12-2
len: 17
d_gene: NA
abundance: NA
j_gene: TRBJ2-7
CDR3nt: TGTGCAAGTCGCTTAGCGGAAAGGACAGGGGATGGGGACGAGCAGTACTTC
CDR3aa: CASRLAERTGDGDEQYF

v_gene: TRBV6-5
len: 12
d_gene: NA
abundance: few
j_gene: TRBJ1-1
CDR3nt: TGTGCCAGCAGTGCCCCAGGGACGCGAGCTTTCTTT
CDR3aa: CASSAPGTRAFF

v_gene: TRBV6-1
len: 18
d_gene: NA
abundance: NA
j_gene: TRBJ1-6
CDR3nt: TGTGCCAGCAGTGAATTTACCCCTGAACTCTCGCCGAATTCACCCCTCCACTTT
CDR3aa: CASSEFTPELSPNSPLHF

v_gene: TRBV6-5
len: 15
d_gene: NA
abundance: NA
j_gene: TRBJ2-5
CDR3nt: TGTGCCAGCAGTTACTCGGCTAGGGGGTCGGAGACCCAGTACTTC
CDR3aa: CASSYSARGSETQYF